This T cell receptor beta chain was identified during a study of T cell responses to AZD1222 COVID-19 vaccine. Overall study findings and caveats: Most donors were white British, females outnumbered males, and clonal diversity was possibly underestimated.

Comments on this clone: Its specificity is unknown.

The V gene lost 0 bases and the J gene lost 2 bases, with 10 bases spanning the gap. The CDR3 covers 15 residues. CDR1 and CDR2 (germline): SEHNR, FQNEAQ (reference sequence). TCRdb keeps only in-frame clones here, not all; method: immunoSEQ multiplex PCR. The table has approximately 170,000 clones, about 91% seen once. This specimen was peripheral blood, taken 28 days after the second AZD1222 dose. This sequence joins TRBV7-9 and TRBJ1-2; D not certain. The receptor was isolated from an adult who received the AZD1222 COVID-19 vaccine. In nucleotides, the CDR3 is TGTGCCAGCAGCTTAGCGAGCTACCCAAACTATGGCTACACCTTC. It codes for CASSLASYPNYGYTF.